This TCR beta chain was recorded in a study of identical twins. Findings and limits, study-wide: Clonotypes of the beta chain that were abundant in cord blood carried fewer insertions (memory repertoires showed none).

TCRdb re-called the 5' RACE reads through MiXCR, storing one row per CDR3 protein. The data contain approximately 1.8 million distinct CDR3 sequences, under 35% of them singletons. As for this clonotype: Its antigen is unidentified.

V was clipped by 10 bases and J by 1 base, with 13 bases between them. The CDR3 length is 13 residues. The sequence was collected from a newborn girl in good health. The sequenced sample consisted of cord blood. This rearrangement joins TRBV12-3 or TRBV12-4 to TRBJ1-1, with D uncertain. The CDR3 coding sequence is TGTGCCACCCAGTTTTCAGGGAACACTGAAGCTTTCTTT. Its protein product is CATQFSGNTEAFF.